Shown below are 32 T cell receptor beta chains from a single sample sequenced in a study of CD8 T cells in Susac syndrome. The RNA input was roughly 0.45 to 1 ug, and it was reverse transcribed with random hexamers. TCRdb itself ran the immunoSEQ multiplex PCR reads through MiXCR, one entry per CDR3 protein. In the table there are 100,000 to 150,000 distinct CDR3 sequences, 90% to 95% of which are singletons. Sequences were obtained from CD4+ T cells from PBMCs. Receptors originate from a human donor in good health.

The chain combines TRBV12-3 or TRBV12-4 with TRBJ2-5; D ambiguous. V lost 6 bases and J lost 1, with 12 bases in between. CDR3 length: 14 residues. CDR3 sequence reads: CASSRRLRQETQYF. The DNA for the CDR3 is TGTGCCAGCAGCCGTCGACTCCGCCAAGAGACCCAGTACTTC.

This chain links TRBV5-1 with TRBJ2-7; 9 bases are shared with TRBD1. With V trimmed by 4 bases and J by 6 bases, 11 bases remained unmatched. The germline V gene has CDR1 SGHRS and CDR2 YFSETQ. The CDR3 runs 15 residues. The CDR3 here is CASSPGRDRVSEQYF. CDR3 nucleotides: TGCGCCAGCAGCCCGGGCCGGGACAGGGTGTCCGAGCAGTACTTC.

This chain connects TRBV14 to TRBJ2-5; TRBD2 might be the D (6 bases). The CDR3 has 13 residues. CDR1 and CDR2 from the germline V gene are SGHDN and FVKESK. V was cut by 6 bases and J by 9 bases, with 17 bases left in between. For the CDR3, the DNA is TGTGCCAGCAGTCGCATTCTTCCGGGGGCCCAGTACTTC. Its translation is CASSRILPGAQYF.

Here the CDR3 DNA reads TGCAGCGCAAACACAGGGTCGAGGACTGAAGCTTTCTTT. It yields the protein CSANTGSRTEAFF. The J gene is TRBJ1-1, the V gene TRBV29-1; tentatively, D is TRBD1 (6 bases). Looked up from germline, CDR1 is SQVTM and CDR2 is ANQGSEA. Trimming pared 7 bases from V and 5 bases from J, leaving 17 bases between. The CDR3 length is 13 residues.

The genes are TRBV2 and TRBJ1-4; 8 bases are a match to TRBD1. V trimming: 7 bases; J trimming: 8 bases; junction bases outside the gene matches: 9. The CDR3 contains 14 residues. Germline V gene lookup returns CDR1 SNHLY and CDR2 FYNNEI. CDR3 coding DNA: TGTGCCAGCACCCTTAGGACAGGGACGGAAAAACTGTTTTTT. This gives the protein CASTLRTGTEKLFF.

V and J are TRBV27 and TRBJ2-2, with a tentative D call TRBD2 (5 bases). Germline V CDR1 and CDR2: MNHEY, SMNVEV (reference sequence). Trimming removed 7 bases at V and 5 bases at J, with 14 bases between. This CDR3 comprises 14 residues. CDR3 in amino acids: CASTKNGGTGELFF. The CDR3 bases are TGTGCCAGCACTAAAAATGGCGGGACCGGGGAGCTGTTTTTT.

The genes are TRBV6-4 and TRBJ2-2; 10 bases are shared with TRBD2. The junction had 4 bases not matched to a gene; V was cut back by 5 bases and J by 4 bases. The CDR3 length is 15 residues. In germline, CDR1 is MRHNA, CDR2 SNTAGT. CDR3 residues: CASSISGRATGELFF. The CDR3 DNA reads as TGTGCCAGCAGTATCAGCGGGAGGGCCACCGGGGAGCTGTTTTTT.

This clonotype was observed a few times. V is TRBV15 and J is TRBJ2-7; 7 bases map to TRBD2. The CDR3 is made up of 14 amino acids. V lost 5 bases and J lost 2; bases outside the gene matches: 6. Germline CDR1 LNHNV, CDR2 YYDKDF (reference sequence). Written as DNA, the CDR3 is TGTGCCACCAGCCGGAGCCGGGGGGCCTACGAGCAGTACTTC. Its translation: CATSRSRGAYEQYF. The full variable domain, completed using reference TRBV15 and TRBJ2-7, is DAMVIQNPRYQVTQFGKPVTLSCSQTLNHNVMYWYQQKSSQAPKLLFHYYDKDFNNEADTPDNFQSRRPNTSFCFLDIRSPGLGDTAMYLCATSRSRGAYEQYFGPGTRLTVT.

The rearrangement joins TRBV6-6 to TRBJ2-7; no definite D call. Germline V gene lookup returns CDR1 MNHNY and CDR2 SVGAGI (reference sequence). Deletions cut 2 bases from V and 2 bases from J, with 13 bases between. The CDR3 extends over 15 amino acids. CDR3 DNA sequence: TGTGCCAGCAGTTACCCAGGACGGAAGACCTACGAGCAGTACTTC. The encoded protein is CASSYPGRKTYEQYF.

The V gene is TRBV5-4, the J gene TRBJ2-5; 8 bases fit TRBD2. CDR3 length: 15 amino acids. Trimming at V came to 4 bases and at J to 1 base, leaving 6 bases not matched to a gene. Germline V lookup: CDR1 SGHNT, CDR2 YYREEE (reference sequence). The CDR3 spells CASSPSGSVQETQYF. The CDR3 region has the DNA TGTGCCAGCAGCCCCAGCGGGAGTGTCCAAGAGACCCAGTACTTC.

V gene TRBV18 combines with J gene TRBJ2-1, with D perhaps TRBD2 (5 bases). CDR1 and CDR2 (germline): KGHSH, LQKENI. Trimming took 6 bases from V and 5 from J, leaving 11 bases between them. The CDR3 is 13 residues long. The CDR3 DNA reads TGTGCCAGCTCGCTACTAGGAGACAATGAGCAGTTCTTC. Amino acid sequence: CASSLLGDNEQFF. The full variable domain, its missing parts supplied by reference TRBV18 and TRBJ2-1, is NAGVMQNPRHLVRRRGQEARLRCSPMKGHSHVYWYRQLPEEGLKFMVYLQKENIIDESGMPKERFSAEFPKEGPSILRIQQVVRGDSAAYFCASSLLGDNEQFFGPGTRLTVL.

This clonotype was seen just once. The chain links TRBV11-1 to TRBJ2-4; no clear D. The germline gives CDR1 SGHAT, CDR2 FQDESV (reference sequence). V lost 5 bases, J lost 8 bases, and 7 bases lay in between. This CDR3 spans 11 amino acids. The CDR3 DNA is TGTGCCAGCAGCCTTAGGGACATTCAGTACTTC. Translating gives CASSLRDIQYF.

V is TRBV7-9 and J is TRBJ2-1, with D tentatively TRBD2 (7 bases). The CDR3 covers 15 residues. The V gene's germline CDR1 is SEHNR and CDR2 FQNEAQ (reference sequence). V was cut by 5 bases and J by 13 bases, with 24 bases left in between. CDR3 sequence: CASSPLQGGGAGQFF. CDR3 DNA: TGTGCCAGCAGCCCCCTTCAAGGGGGGGGCGCCGGACAGTTCTTC.

This chain links TRBV5-1 with TRBJ1-1; D might be TRBD1 (6 bases). Germline CDR1 reads SGHRS; CDR2 reads YFSETQ. Trimming left V 0 bases short and J 5 bases short, with 17 bases between. This CDR3 region has 16 residues. CDR3 protein: CASSLGGTYPGTEAFF. CDR3 in DNA: TGCGCCAGCAGCTTGGGTGGGACATACCCAGGGACTGAAGCTTTCTTT.

The V and J genes are TRBV30 and TRBJ2-2, with TRBD1 as a possible D gene (5 bases). The V gene lost 0 bases and the J gene lost 0 bases, with 8 bases spanning the gap. The V gene's germline CDR1 is GTSNPN and CDR2 SVGIG (reference sequence). The CDR3 has 15 residues. The CDR3 nucleotides are TGTGCCTGGAGTGTGAAGGGGTCGAACACCGGGGAGCTGTTTTTT. Its protein is CAWSVKGSNTGELFF.

This clonotype appeared a single time. V and J are TRBV15 and TRBJ2-1; TRBD2 matches 7 bases. J lost 8 bases, V lost 2 bases, and 3 bases had no gene match. CDR3 length equals 13 residues. The germline V gene has CDR1 LNHNV and CDR2 YYDKDF (reference sequence). The CDR3 nucleotides are TGTGCCACCAGCAGATGGGGGGGAGATGAGCAGTTCTTC. It yields the protein CATSRWGGDEQFF.

In nucleotides, the CDR3 is TGCAGCGTTTACAGTAACTATGGCTACACCTTC. Its protein is CSVYSNYGYTF. The chain links TRBV29-1 to TRBJ1-2; unclear D gene. Germline-derived CDR1 and CDR2 are SQVTM and ANQGSEA. CDR3 length: 11 residues. The germline V and J ends were trimmed by 5 bases and 1 base, with 5 bases remaining between them.

The genes are TRBV14 and TRBJ1-1; the D is unclear. The CDR3 runs to 15 residues. The V end was cut by 5 bases, the J end by 5 bases, with 18 bases between. CDR1 is SGHDN and CDR2 is FVKESK in the germline V gene. The CDR3 here is CASSYGVTVGTEAFF. The CDR3 DNA is TGTGCCAGCAGCTACGGGGTAACGGTCGGGACTGAAGCTTTCTTT.

The chain has TRBV3-1 and TRBJ1-5; no clear D. Trimming shortened V by 1 base and J by 7 bases, and 14 bases separated the two germline ends. This CDR3 region has 15 residues. CDR1 and CDR2 from the germline V gene are LGHDT and YNNKEL (reference sequence). The CDR3 DNA reads as TGTGCCAGCAGCCAAGTAATCAACTTTCGGCAGCCCCAGCATTTT. This gives the protein CASSQVINFRQPQHF.

The chain carries TRBV29-1 and TRBJ1-1; D possibly corresponds to TRBD1 (6 bases). This CDR3 has 13 residues. Trimming cost V 3 bases and J 1 base, with 9 bases left between them. The germline gives CDR1 SQVTM, CDR2 ANQGSEA. CDR3 loop: CSVDWTANTEAFF. The CDR3, as DNA: TGCAGCGTTGATTGGACAGCGAACACTGAAGCTTTCTTT.

The V gene is TRBV2, the J gene TRBJ1-2; no clear D. The germline CDR1 and CDR2 sequences are SNHLY and FYNNEI. The CDR3 is 13 residues long. Trimming removed 10 bases from V and 4 bases from J, with 16 bases in between. The CDR3 DNA reads as TGTGCCATACCTGGCGGAGGGAGCTATGGCTACACCTTC. It codes for CAIPGGGSYGYTF.

This clonotype has only a few counts. This CDR3 reads CASRAQETQYF. DNA of the CDR3: TGTGCCAGCAGGGCACAAGAGACCCAGTACTTC. The V and J genes are TRBV2 and TRBJ2-5, with D hard to call. Trimming took 6 bases from V and 2 from J, leaving 4 bases between them. CDR1 and CDR2 from the germline V gene are SNHLY and FYNNEI. There are 11 residues in the CDR3.

The chain joins TRBV3-1 to TRBJ2-2, with D unresolved. Trimming took 2 bases from V and 6 from J, leaving 4 bases between them. The CDR3 totals 12 residues. Per the germline V gene, CDR1 is LGHDT and CDR2 is YNNKEL (reference sequence). CDR3 in amino acids: CASSQLAGELFF. The CDR3, as DNA: TGTGCCAGCAGCCAATTAGCCGGGGAGCTGTTTTTT. The entire variable domain, with the rest obtained from reference TRBV3-1 and TRBJ2-2, is as follows: DTAVSQTPKYLVTQMGNDKSIKCEQNLGHDTMYWYKQDSKKFLKIMFSYNNKELIINETVPNRFSPKSPDKAHLNLHINSLELGDSAVYFCASSQLAGELFFGEGSRLTVL.

V gene TRBV2 combines with J gene TRBJ2-1; possibly TRBD1 for D (5 bases). V was clipped by 7 bases and J by 8 bases, with 15 bases between them. The CDR3 spans 13 residues. Germline V gene data show CDR1 as SNHLY and CDR2 as FYNNEI. CDR3 in DNA: TGTGCCAGCATTCTTCAGGGTACCGATGAGCAGTTCTTC. Translated, it gives CASILQGTDEQFF.

The chain recombines TRBV20-1 with TRBJ2-3; no definite D call. The V end was cut by 3 bases, the J end by 2 bases, with 6 bases between. Germline assignment: CDR1 DFQATT and CDR2 SNEGSKA (reference sequence). This CDR3 is 12 amino acids long. The CDR3 coding sequence is TGCAGTGCTAGCGGACCCACAGATACGCAGTATTTT. Translating gives CSASGPTDTQYF.

CDR3 nucleotides: TGTGCCAGCTCTTTTTACTCCTCGGGGTTCCAAGAGACCCAGTACTTC. Translated: CASSFYSSGFQETQYF. The chain is built from TRBV7-2 and TRBJ2-5; D perhaps matches TRBD2 (5 bases). The germline CDR1 and CDR2 sequences are SGHTA and FQGNSA. Trimming removed 8 bases from V and 1 base from J, with 20 bases in between. CDR3 length: 16 amino acids.

The chain links TRBV27 to TRBJ2-4, with unresolved D. V lost 3 bases and J 3 bases, leaving 9 bases between the germline ends. CDR3 size: 14 residues. From germline, CDR1 is MNHEY and CDR2 SMNVEV (reference sequence). CDR3: CASSLSWGKNIQYF. The CDR3 DNA sequence: TGTGCCAGCAGTTTGAGCTGGGGCAAAAACATTCAGTACTTC.

The V gene is TRBV12-3 or TRBV12-4, the J gene TRBJ1-4; the D gene is possibly TRBD1 (6 bases). Trimming cost V 1 base and J 8 bases, with 17 bases left between them. The CDR3 runs to 16 residues. CDR3 sequence (DNA): TGTGCCAGCAGTTTAGGGGGAGGGACACAGGGCGAAAAACTGTTTTTT. Its translation is CASSLGGGTQGEKLFF.

The V gene is TRBV4-2, the J gene TRBJ2-3; D might be TRBD1 (6 bases). Germline V lookup: CDR1 LGHNA, CDR2 YNFKEQ. Trimming pared 5 bases from V and 3 bases from J, leaving 18 bases between. The CDR3 length is 16 residues. The CDR3 sequence: CASSSRPRGKTDTQYF. The CDR3 region has the DNA TGTGCCAGCAGCTCCCGACCCAGGGGAAAAACAGATACGCAGTATTTT.

This rearrangement joins TRBV2 to TRBJ2-5, with 7 nucleotides matching TRBD1. V shed 4 bases, J shed 1 base, and the junction held 6 bases outside the gene matches. This CDR3 is built from 15 residues. The germline V gene has CDR1 SNHLY and CDR2 FYNNEI. Here the CDR3 DNA reads TGTGCCAGCAGTGTCATTCACAGGGGCCAAGAGACCCAGTACTTC. Protein sequence: CASSVIHRGQETQYF.

V is TRBV6-5 and J is TRBJ2-3; perhaps TRBD2 as D (5 bases). Germline lookup yields CDR1 MNHEY and CDR2 SVGAGI. V lost 0 bases and J 0 bases, leaving 7 bases between the germline ends. The length of the CDR3 is 15 residues. The CDR3: CASSYSGLSTDTQYF. DNA for the CDR3: TGTGCCAGCAGTTACTCCGGACTTAGCACAGATACGCAGTATTTT.

The J gene is TRBJ1-4, the V gene TRBV3-1; D is unclear. Germline CDR1 reads LGHDT; CDR2 reads YNNKEL (reference sequence). This CDR3 comprises 14 residues. Trimming shortened V by 3 bases and J by 5 bases, and 10 bases separated the two germline ends. Here the CDR3 reads CASSHSGSNEKLFF. The CDR3 nucleotides are TGTGCCAGCAGCCATTCCGGGTCGAATGAAAAACTGTTTTTT.